This T cell receptor beta chain was sequenced for a study of resident and recirculating memory T cells in vitiligo. The length of the CDR3 is 14 residues. Germline V gene data show CDR1 as MNHEY and CDR2 as SVGAGI. The germline V and J ends were trimmed by 3 bases and 3 bases, with 12 bases remaining between them. The table came from immunoSEQ multiplex PCR; TCRdb's copy has only in-frame clones and leaves some out. The sample has fewer than 85,000 clones, 92% seen once. Sequencing used blood. The source is a male donor with vitiligo. This sequence joins TRBV6-5 and TRBJ2-7, with D maybe TRBD1 (6 bases). As DNA, the CDR3 is TGTGCCAGCAGTTATGGCAGGGGAAACTACGAGCAGTACTTC. The encoded protein is CASSYGRGNYEQYF.